This T cell receptor beta chain was identified in a study of T-cell memory formation after mild COVID-19. Remarks on this clonotype: The target antigen is unknown.

TCR alpha and TCR beta cDNA libraries carrying sample barcodes and UMIs were produced by 5'RACE using constant-segment primers. TCRdb used MiXCR to reprocess the 5' RACE reads, holding one entry per CDR3 protein. The top ten clones hold roughly 9.1% of a sample with 550,000 to 600,000 distinct CDR3 sequences, about 20% of them seen once. The CDR3 length is 15 residues. CDR1 DFQATT and CDR2 SNEGSKA come from the germline V gene (reference sequence). The V gene lost 2 bases and the J gene lost 3 bases, with 17 bases spanning the gap. Study-wide points: Contracting clones from day 15 to 85 showed balanced CD4/CD8; later expanders favored CD4+.

The TCR comes from an adult woman who had mild COVID-19 (a few samples of this study predate the infection). Cell type and time point are not known. The chain joins TRBV20-1 to TRBJ2-7; TRBD2 might be the D (5 bases). The sequencing input was PBMCs or a T cell subset sorted from them (not recorded which). CDR3 nucleotide sequence: TGCAGTGCTAGAAGGGAGTCCAGCTCCCACTACGAGCAGTACTTC. Its protein product is CSARRESSSHYEQYF.